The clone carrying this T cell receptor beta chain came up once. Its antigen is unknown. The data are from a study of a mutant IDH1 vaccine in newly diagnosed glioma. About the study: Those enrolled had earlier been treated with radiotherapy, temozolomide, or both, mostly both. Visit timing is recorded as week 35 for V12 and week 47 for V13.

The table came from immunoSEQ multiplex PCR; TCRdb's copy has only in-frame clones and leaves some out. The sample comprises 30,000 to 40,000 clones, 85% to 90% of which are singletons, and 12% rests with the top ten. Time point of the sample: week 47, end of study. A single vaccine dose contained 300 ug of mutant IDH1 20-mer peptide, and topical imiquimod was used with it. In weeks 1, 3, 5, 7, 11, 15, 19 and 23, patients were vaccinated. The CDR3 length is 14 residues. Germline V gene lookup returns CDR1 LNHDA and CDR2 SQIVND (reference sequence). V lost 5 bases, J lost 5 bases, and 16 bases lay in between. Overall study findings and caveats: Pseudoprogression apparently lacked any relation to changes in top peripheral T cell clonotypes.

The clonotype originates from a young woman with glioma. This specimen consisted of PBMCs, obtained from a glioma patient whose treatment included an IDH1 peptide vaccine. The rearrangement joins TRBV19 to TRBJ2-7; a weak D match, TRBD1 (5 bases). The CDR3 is CASSSRQPGDEQYF. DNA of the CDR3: TGTGCCAGTAGTTCCCGACAGCCCGGCGACGAGCAGTACTTC.